This T cell receptor beta chain appears in the sequencing data of a study of tumor-infiltrating lymphocytes in primary liver carcinoma. Study-level information: The number of productive TCRbeta reads per sample ranged from roughly 3.65 to 7.13 million and was similar across tissue types.

Comment on this clonotype: Its antigen remains unknown. Because it lacks the conserved phenylalanine or tryptophan at the end, this CDR3 is likely a read error.

Study conclusions and caveats: Relative to blood, tumors carried a significantly larger fraction of the repertoire in their top 250 clones (p = 0.039).

The V end lost 1 base, the J end lost 7 bases, and 8 bases lay between the germline ends. Germline CDR1 is SQVTM and CDR2 is ANQGSEA. This CDR3 is built from 11 residues. It was from roughly 20-30 mg of unsorted bulk tissue that RNA and DNA were co-extracted. Patients diagnosed with primary liver carcinoma received treatment through surgical resection. Donors were untreated and chronically infected with HBV. The template, 450 to 650 ng total RNA, yielded TCR beta cDNA made with a constant-region primer. Libraries for TCR beta were built through three nested multiplex PCR rounds, which together made up a slightly modified ARM-PCR procedure. The opening two PCR rounds, around 10 cycles each, paired TRBV1-TRBV30 forward primers with a C-beta reverse primer. TCRdb ran MiXCR on the multiplex PCR reads and lists one entry per CDR3 protein. Here the sample spans 110,000 or so distinct CDR3 sequences, approximately 82% being singletons.

The receptor was isolated from a man aged 35-49 years with primary liver carcinoma and hepatitis B virus infection. Material for sequencing was liver tumor tissue from sampling region 3. Subset given: tumor region T3, left-lateral pole. The gene calls are TRBV29-1 and TRBJ2-7; D uncertain. The CDR3 DNA sequence: TGCAGCGTTGAAGGGGGTAATGAGCAGTACTTA. Amino acid sequence: CSVEGGNEQYL.